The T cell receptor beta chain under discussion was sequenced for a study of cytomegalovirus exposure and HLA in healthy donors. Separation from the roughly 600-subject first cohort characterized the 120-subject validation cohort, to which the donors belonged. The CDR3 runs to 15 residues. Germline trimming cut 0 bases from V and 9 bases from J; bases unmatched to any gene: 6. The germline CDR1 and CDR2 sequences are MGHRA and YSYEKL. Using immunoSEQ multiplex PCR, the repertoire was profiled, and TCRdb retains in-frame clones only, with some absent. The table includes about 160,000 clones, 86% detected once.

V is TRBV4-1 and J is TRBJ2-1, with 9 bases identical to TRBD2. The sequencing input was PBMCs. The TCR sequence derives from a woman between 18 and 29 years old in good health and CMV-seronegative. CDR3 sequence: CASSQDQSSGIEQFF. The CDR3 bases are TGCGCCAGCAGCCAAGATCAATCTAGCGGGATTGAGCAGTTCTTC.